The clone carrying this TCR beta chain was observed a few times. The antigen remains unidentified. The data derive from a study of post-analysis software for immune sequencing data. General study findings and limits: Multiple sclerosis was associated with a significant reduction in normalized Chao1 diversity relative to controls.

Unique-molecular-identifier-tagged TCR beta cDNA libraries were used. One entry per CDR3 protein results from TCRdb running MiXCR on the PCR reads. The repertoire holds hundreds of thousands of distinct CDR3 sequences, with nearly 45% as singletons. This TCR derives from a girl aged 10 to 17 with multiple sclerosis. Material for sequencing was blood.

CDR3 in amino acids: CASSWGSSGANVLTF. The CDR3 nucleotides read TGTGCCAGCAGTTGGGGGAGCTCTGGGGCCAACGTCCTGACTTTC. The rearrangement uses TRBV5-6 and TRBJ2-6; D could derive from TRBD1 or TRBD2 (5 bases each). Germline V gives CDR1 SGHDT, CDR2 YYEEEE. The CDR3 spans 15 residues. Trimming left V 5 bases short and J 0 bases short, with 9 bases between.